This TCR beta chain derives from a study of T cell responses to AZD1222 COVID-19 vaccine. Produced via immunoSEQ multiplex PCR; TCRdb's table is partial and in-frame only. The sample records roughly 100,000 clones, 90% being singletons. V shed 10 bases and J shed 13 bases, with 15 bases lying between them. The CDR3 loop spans 11 amino acids. A word on this clone: The antigen is not known.

Study results and limitations: At 160-218 and 743-854, vaccine-associated CD4 TCRs were dominant, and they spanned spike.

Sequenced material: peripheral blood, taken on day 0 of AZD1222 vaccination. The J gene is TRBJ1-6, the V gene TRBV5-3; D gene uncertain. TRBV5-3 is classed as an ORF, of uncertain function. This clonotype was sampled from an adult in good health. CDR3 nucleotide sequence: TGTGCCGGAGAGATGGTTTGGCCCCTCCACTTT. Residues: CAGEMVWPLHF.